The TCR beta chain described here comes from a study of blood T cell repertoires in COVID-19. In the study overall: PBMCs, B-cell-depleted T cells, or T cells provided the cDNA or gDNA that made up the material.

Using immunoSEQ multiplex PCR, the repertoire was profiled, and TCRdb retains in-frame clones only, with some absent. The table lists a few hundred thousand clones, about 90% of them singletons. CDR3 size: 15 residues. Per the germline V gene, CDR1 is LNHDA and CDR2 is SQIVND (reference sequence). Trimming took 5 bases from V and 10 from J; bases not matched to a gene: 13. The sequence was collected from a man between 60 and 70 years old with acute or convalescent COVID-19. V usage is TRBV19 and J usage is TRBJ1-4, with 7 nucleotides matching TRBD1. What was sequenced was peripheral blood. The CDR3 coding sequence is TGTGCCAGTAGTCCAGGAGGGGGCAGGGTCGGAAAACTGTTTTTT. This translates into CASSPGGGRVGKLFF.